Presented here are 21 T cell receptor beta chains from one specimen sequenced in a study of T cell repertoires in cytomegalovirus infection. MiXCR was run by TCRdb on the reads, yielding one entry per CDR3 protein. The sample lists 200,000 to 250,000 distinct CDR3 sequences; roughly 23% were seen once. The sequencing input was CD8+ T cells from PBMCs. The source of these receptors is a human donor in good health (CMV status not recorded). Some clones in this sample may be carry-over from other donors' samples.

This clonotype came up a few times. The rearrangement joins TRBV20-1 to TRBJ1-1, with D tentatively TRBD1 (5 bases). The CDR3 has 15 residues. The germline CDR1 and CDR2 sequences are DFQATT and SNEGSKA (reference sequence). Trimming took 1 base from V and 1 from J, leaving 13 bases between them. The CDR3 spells CSARAETTGNTEAFF. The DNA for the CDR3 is TGCAGTGCTAGAGCTGAGACAACAGGGAACACTGAAGCTTTCTTT.

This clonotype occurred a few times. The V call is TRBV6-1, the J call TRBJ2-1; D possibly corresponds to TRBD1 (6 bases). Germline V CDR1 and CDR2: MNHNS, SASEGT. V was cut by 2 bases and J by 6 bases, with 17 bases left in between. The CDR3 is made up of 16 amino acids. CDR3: CASSESGTRFVNEQFF. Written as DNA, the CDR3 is TGTGCCAGCAGTGAATCCGGGACACGGTTCGTCAATGAGCAGTTCTTC.

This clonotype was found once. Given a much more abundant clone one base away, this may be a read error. The chain's CDR3 is CASGDFRMSTDTQYF. The CDR3 nucleotides are TGTGCCAGCGGCGATTTTCGGATGAGCACAGATACGCAGTATTTT. The V gene is TRBV7-6, the J gene TRBJ2-3; D is unclear. This CDR3 has 15 residues. The V gene's germline CDR1 is SGHVS and CDR2 FNYEAQ. V gave up 8 bases and J gave up 0 bases, with 15 bases separating them.

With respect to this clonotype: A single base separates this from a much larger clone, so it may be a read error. The chain's CDR3 is CTSTYSNTEAFF. The DNA of the CDR3 is TGTACCAGCACCTATTCCAACACTGAAGCTTTCTTT. This chain links TRBV7-3 with TRBJ1-1; the D is unclear. Germline V gene lookup returns CDR1 SGHTA and CDR2 FQGTGA. CDR3 size: 12 residues.

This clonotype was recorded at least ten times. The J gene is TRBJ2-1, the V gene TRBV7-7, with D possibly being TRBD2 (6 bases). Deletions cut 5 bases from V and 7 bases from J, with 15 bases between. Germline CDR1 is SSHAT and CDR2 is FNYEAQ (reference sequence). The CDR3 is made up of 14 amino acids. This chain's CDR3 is CASSLGAGMNEQFF. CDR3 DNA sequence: TGTGCCAGCAGCCTTGGGGCGGGGATGAATGAGCAGTTCTTC.

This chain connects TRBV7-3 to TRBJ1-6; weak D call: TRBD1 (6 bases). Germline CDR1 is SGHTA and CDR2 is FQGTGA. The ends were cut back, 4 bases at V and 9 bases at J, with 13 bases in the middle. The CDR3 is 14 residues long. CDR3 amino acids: CASSSGVQGSPLHF. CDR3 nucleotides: TGTGCCAGCAGCTCAGGGGTGCAGGGTTCACCCCTCCACTTT.

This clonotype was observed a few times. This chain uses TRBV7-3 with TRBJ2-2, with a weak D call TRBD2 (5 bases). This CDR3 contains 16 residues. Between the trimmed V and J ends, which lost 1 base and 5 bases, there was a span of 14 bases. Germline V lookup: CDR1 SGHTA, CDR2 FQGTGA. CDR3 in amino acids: CASSLIDGEGTGELFF. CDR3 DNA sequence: TGTGCCAGCAGCTTAATAGATGGAGAGGGTACCGGGGAGCTGTTTTTT.

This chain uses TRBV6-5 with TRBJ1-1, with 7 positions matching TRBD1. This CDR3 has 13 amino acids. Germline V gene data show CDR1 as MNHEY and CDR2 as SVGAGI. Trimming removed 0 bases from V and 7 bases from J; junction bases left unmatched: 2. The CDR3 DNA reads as TGTGCCAGCAGTTACTCGGACAGGAGTGAAGCTTTCTTT. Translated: CASSYSDRSEAFF.

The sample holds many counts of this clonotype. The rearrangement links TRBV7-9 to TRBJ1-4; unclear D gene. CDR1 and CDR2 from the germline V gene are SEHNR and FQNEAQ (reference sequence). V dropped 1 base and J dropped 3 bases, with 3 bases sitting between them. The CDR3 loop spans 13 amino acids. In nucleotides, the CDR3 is TGTGCCAGCAGCTTAGGGTCTAATGAAAAACTGTTTTTT. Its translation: CASSLGSNEKLFF.

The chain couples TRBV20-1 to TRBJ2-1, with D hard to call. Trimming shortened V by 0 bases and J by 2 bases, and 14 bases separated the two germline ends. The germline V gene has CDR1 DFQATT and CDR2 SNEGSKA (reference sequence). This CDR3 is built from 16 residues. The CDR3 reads CSARDFRSPTYNEQFF. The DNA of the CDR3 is TGCAGTGCTAGAGATTTTAGGTCCCCCACCTACAATGAGCAGTTCTTC.

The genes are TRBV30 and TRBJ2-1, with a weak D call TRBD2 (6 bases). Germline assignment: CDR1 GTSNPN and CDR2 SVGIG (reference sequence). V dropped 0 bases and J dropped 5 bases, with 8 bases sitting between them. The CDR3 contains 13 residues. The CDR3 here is CAWSVGGNNEQFF. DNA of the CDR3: TGTGCCTGGAGTGTAGGAGGGAACAATGAGCAGTTCTTC. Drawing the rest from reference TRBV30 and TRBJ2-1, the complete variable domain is SQTIHQWPATLVQPVGSPLSLECTVEGTSNPNLYWYRQAAGRGLQLLFYSVGIGQISSEVPQNLSASRPQDRQFILSSKKLLLSDSGFYLCAWSVGGNNEQFFGPGTRLTVL.

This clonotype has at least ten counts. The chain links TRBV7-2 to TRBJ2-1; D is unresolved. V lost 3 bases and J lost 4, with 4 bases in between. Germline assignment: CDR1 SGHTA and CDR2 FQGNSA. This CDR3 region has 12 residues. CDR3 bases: TGTGCCAGCAGCTTGCAGTACAATGAGCAGTTCTTC. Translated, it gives CASSLQYNEQFF.

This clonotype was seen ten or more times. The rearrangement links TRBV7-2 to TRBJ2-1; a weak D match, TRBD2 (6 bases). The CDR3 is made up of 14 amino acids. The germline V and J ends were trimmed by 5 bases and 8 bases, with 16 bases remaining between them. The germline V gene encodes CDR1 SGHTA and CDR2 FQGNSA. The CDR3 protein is CASSLRDLYDEQFF. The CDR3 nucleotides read TGTGCCAGCAGCCTACGGGACTTATATGATGAGCAGTTCTTC.

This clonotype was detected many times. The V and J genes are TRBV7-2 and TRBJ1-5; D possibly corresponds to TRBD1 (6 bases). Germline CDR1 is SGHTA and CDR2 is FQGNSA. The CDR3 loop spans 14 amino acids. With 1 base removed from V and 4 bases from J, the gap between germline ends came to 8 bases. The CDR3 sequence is CASSLGGANQPQHF. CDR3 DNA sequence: TGTGCCAGCAGCTTAGGGGGGGCGAATCAGCCCCAGCATTTT.

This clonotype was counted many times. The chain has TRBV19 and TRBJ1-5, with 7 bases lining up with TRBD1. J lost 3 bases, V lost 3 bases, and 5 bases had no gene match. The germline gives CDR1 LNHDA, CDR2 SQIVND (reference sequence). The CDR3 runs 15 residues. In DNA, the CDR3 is TGTGCCAGTAGTATGGGGACAGCTTCCAATCAGCCCCAGCATTTT. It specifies CASSMGTASNQPQHF.

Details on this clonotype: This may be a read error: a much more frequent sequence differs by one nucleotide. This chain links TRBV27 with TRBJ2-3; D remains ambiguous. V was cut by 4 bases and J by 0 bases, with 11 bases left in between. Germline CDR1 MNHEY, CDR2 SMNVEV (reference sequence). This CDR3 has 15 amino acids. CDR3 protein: CASSYLSVSTDTQYF. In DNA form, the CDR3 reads TGTGCCAGCAGTTACCTCAGCGTTAGCACAGATACGCAGTATTTT.

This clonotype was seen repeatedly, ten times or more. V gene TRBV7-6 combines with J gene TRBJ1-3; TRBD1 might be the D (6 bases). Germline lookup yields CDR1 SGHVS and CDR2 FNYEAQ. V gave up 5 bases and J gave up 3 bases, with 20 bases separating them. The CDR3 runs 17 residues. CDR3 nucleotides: TGTGCCAGCAGCGTAAGCCCTCCACAGGGAGGTGGAAACACCATATATTTT. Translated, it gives CASSVSPPQGGGNTIYF.

CDR3 in DNA: TGTGCCAGCAGTTTCCCCTCGACAGGGCTGGGGGATGAGCAGTTCTTC. It specifies CASSFPSTGLGDEQFF. The chain couples TRBV28 to TRBJ2-1; 7 nucleotides align to TRBD1. CDR3 length: 16 residues. J lost 8 bases, V lost 3 bases, and 13 bases had no gene match. From germline, CDR1 is MDHEN and CDR2 SYDVKM.

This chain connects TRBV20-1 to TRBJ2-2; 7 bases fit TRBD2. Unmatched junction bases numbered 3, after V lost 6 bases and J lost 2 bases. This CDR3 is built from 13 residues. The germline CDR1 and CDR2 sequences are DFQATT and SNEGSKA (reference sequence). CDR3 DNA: TGCAGTGCCAGGGACTACAACACCGGGGAGCTGTTTTTT. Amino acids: CSARDYNTGELFF.

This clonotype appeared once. This CDR3 reads CATDGGANTEAFF. In nucleotides, the CDR3 is TGTGCAACGGACGGGGGCGCGAACACTGAAGCTTTCTTT. The chain joins TRBV19 to TRBJ1-1; D possibly corresponds to TRBD1 (6 bases). The CDR3 is 13 amino acids. Per germline, CDR1 LNHDA and CDR2 SQIVND (reference sequence).

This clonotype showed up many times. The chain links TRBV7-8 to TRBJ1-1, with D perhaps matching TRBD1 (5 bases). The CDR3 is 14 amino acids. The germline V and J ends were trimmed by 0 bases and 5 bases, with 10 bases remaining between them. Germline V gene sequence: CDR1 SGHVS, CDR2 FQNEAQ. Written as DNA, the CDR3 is TGTGCCAGCAGCTTAGCATCAGGGATGACTGAAGCTTTCTTT. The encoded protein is CASSLASGMTEAFF.